Listed here are 10 T cell receptor beta chains from one sample, sequenced in a study of cytomegalovirus exposure and HLA in healthy donors. Generated by immunoSEQ multiplex PCR, the TCRdb table keeps only in-frame clones and is missing some. This table has 150,000 to 200,000 clones, 85% appearing once. The sequenced sample consisted of PBMCs. These TCRs come from a man aged 25 to 40 in good health and CMV-seropositive.

This clone was picked up a small number of times. The rearrangement joins TRBV6-5 to TRBJ2-5, with D possibly matching TRBD1 (5 bases). The V gene lost 11 bases and the J gene lost 0 bases, with 10 bases spanning the gap. CDR3 length: 12 residues. Germline lookup yields CDR1 MNHEY and CDR2 SVGAGI. The CDR3 nucleotides are TGTGCCGCCGGCAGGGACCAAGAGACCCAGTACTTC. This translates into CAAGRDQETQYF.

J is TRBJ2-7 and V is TRBV4-3, with 8 bases aligning to TRBD1. The CDR3 has 14 residues. CDR1 is LGHNA and CDR2 is YSLEER in the germline V gene. V lost 4 bases to trimming and J lost 5 bases; unmatched junction nucleotides: 7. This CDR3 is CASSPTGVGHEQYF. Here the CDR3 DNA reads TGCGCCAGCAGCCCGACAGGGGTAGGGCACGAGCAGTACTTC.

Details on this clone: An end of the junction does not agree with germline; a read error may underlie this. V is TRBV7-7 and J is TRBJ2-2; 12 bases align to TRBD1. This CDR3 region has 16 residues. Germline assignment: CDR1 SSHAT and CDR2 FNYEAQ (reference sequence). CDR3 amino acids: CASSLGGQGATGELFF. In nucleotides, the CDR3 is TGTGCTAGCAGCTTAGGGGGACAGGGGGCCACCGGGGAGCTGTTTTTT.

This rearrangement joins TRBV7-3 to TRBJ1-6; D is perhaps TRBD1 (6 bases). V lost 1 base to trimming and J lost 18 bases, with 13 bases between them. In germline, CDR1 is SGHTA, CDR2 FQGTGA. The CDR3 has 12 residues. The CDR3 here is CASSLNRDKSHF. The CDR3, as DNA: TGTGCCAGCAGCTTAAACCGGGACAAAAGCCACTTT.

This clone was observed a single time. This CDR3 is CASSLAGTGVGYTF. The CDR3 DNA follows: TGTGCCAGCAGTTTGGCCGGGACAGGGGTCGGCTACACCTTC. The chain employs TRBV27 and TRBJ1-2, with TRBD1 identical over 10 bases. V gave up 3 bases and J gave up 8 bases; unmatched junction bases: 6. The CDR3 runs 14 residues. CDR1 and CDR2 (germline): MNHEY, SMNVEV (reference sequence).

The rearrangement links TRBV25-1 to TRBJ2-1, with D unresolved. The CDR3 is made up of 15 amino acids. The V gene's germline CDR1 is MGHDK and CDR2 SYGVNS. Trimming shortened V by 9 bases and J by 0 bases, and 15 bases separated the two germline ends. CDR3 sequence reads: CASPRVTYSYNEQFF. The CDR3 nucleotides are TGTGCCAGTCCAAGAGTCACTTACTCCTACAATGAGCAGTTCTTC.

J is TRBJ2-1 and V is TRBV5-1, with D possibly TRBD1 on 6 matching bases. This CDR3 has 19 residues. Trimming took off 0 bases at V and 0 bases at J, with 19 bases between the two ends. Germline CDR1 is SGHRS and CDR2 is YFSETQ. Here the CDR3 DNA reads TGCGCCAGCAGCTTGGCCGTGAATTCAGGGGCCAGCTCCTACAATGAGCAGTTCTTC. This gives the protein CASSLAVNSGASSYNEQFF.

The J gene is TRBJ2-7, the V gene TRBV2; 13 bases align to TRBD2. Germline CDR1 is SNHLY and CDR2 is FYNNEI. Germline trimming cut 6 bases from V and 5 bases from J; bases unmatched to any gene: 7. The CDR3 runs to 15 residues. The CDR3 loop reads CASRLTSGGENEQYF. The CDR3 coding sequence is TGTGCCAGCAGACTAACTAGCGGGGGGGAGAACGAGCAGTACTTC.

The chain is built from TRBV19 and TRBJ2-5, with D unclear. Germline CDR1 reads LNHDA; CDR2 reads SQIVND (reference sequence). Trimming left V 1 base short and J 4 bases short, with 10 bases between. This CDR3 has 14 residues. The CDR3 DNA reads as TGTGCCAGTAGTATAGTAGGTAGCAGAGAGACCCAGTACTTC. Amino acid sequence: CASSIVGSRETQYF.

This sequence joins TRBV7-2 and TRBJ2-7; weak D call: TRBD1 (5 bases). CDR1 is SGHTA, CDR2 FQGNSA, per germline. This CDR3 is 12 amino acids long. Trimming took 6 bases from V and 4 from J, leaving 10 bases between them. The CDR3 here is CASSPDRYEQYF. In DNA, the CDR3 is TGTGCCAGCAGTCCAGACAGATACGAGCAGTACTTC. Full variable domain (remainder filled in from reference TRBV7-2 and TRBJ2-7): GAGVSQSPSNKVTEKGKDVELRCDPISGHTALYWYRQSLGQGLEFLIYFQGNSAPDKSGLPSDRFSAERTGGSVSTLTIQRTQQEDSAVYLCASSPDRYEQYFGPGTRLTVT.